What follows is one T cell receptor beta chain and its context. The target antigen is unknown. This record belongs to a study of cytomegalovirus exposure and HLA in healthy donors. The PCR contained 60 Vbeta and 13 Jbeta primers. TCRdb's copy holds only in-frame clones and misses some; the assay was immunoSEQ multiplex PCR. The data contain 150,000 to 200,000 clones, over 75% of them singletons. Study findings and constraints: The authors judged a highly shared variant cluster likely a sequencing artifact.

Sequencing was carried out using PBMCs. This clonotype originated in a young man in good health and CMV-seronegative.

CDR3 loop: CARSRRLAGSDTQYF. The CDR3 nucleotides are TGTGCCAGAAGCCGGAGACTAGCGGGATCAGATACGCAGTATTTT. The V and J genes are TRBV5-3 and TRBJ2-3, with 11 bases that match TRBD2. TRBV5-3 is reported as an ORF; its role is uncertain. CDR3 length: 15 amino acids. The V gene end was trimmed by 4 bases and the J gene end by 4 bases; junction bases not matched to a gene: 5.